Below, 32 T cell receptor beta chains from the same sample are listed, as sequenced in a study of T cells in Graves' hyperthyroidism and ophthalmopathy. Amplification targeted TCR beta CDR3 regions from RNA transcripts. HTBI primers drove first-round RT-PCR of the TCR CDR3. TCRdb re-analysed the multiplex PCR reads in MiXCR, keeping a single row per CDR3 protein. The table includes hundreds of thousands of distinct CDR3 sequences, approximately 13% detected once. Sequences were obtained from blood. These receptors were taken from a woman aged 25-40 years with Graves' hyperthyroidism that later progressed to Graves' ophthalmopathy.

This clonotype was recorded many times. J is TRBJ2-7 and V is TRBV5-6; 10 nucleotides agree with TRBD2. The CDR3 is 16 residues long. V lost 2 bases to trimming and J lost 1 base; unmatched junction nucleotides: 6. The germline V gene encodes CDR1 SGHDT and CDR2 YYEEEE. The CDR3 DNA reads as TGTGCCAGCAGCTTCTTACTAGCGGGACTATCCTACGAGCAGTACTTC. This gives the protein CASSFLLAGLSYEQYF.

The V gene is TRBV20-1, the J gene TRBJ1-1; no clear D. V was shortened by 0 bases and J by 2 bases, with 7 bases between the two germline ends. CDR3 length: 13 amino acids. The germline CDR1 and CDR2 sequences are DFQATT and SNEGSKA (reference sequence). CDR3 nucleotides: TGCAGTGCTAGAGATACAAGAAACACTGAAGCTTTCTTT. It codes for CSARDTRNTEAFF.

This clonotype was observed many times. CDR3 DNA: TGTGCCAGCAGTTCCGGACAGGGGATTTACTATGGCTACACCTTC. Encoded protein: CASSSGQGIYYGYTF. V gene TRBV27 combines with J gene TRBJ1-2, with 9 nucleotides matching TRBD1. The junction had 6 bases not matched to a gene; V was cut back by 4 bases and J by 3 bases. CDR1 and CDR2 (germline): MNHEY, SMNVEV (reference sequence). This CDR3 comprises 15 residues.

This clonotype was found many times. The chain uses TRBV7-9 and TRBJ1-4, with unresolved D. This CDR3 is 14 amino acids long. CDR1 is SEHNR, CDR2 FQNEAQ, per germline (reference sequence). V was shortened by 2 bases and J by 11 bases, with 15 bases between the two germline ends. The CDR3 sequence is CASSLSGVIGKLFF. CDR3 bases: TGTGCCAGCAGCTTATCTGGAGTCATCGGGAAACTGTTTTTT.

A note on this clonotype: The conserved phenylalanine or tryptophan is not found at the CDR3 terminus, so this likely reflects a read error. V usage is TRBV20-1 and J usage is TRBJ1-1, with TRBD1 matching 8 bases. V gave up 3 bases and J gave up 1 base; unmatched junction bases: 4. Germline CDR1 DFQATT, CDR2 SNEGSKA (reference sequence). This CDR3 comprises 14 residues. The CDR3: CSASTGGSNTEAFL. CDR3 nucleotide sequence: TGCAGTGCTAGCACAGGGGGATCGAACACTGAAGCTTTCCTT.

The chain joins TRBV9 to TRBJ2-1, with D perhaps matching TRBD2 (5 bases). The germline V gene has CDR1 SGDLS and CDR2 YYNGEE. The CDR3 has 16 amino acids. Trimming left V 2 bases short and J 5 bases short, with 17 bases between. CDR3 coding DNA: TGTGCCAGCAGCGTCCTCAGCGCACTAGTGAACAATGAGCAGTTCTTC. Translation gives CASSVLSALVNNEQFF.

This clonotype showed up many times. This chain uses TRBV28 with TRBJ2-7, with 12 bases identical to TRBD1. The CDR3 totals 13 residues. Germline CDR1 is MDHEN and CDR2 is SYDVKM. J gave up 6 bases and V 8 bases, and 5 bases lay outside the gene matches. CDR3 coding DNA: TGTGCCAGCGGGGACAGGGGGCCTGGCGAGCAGTACTTC. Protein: CASGDRGPGEQYF.

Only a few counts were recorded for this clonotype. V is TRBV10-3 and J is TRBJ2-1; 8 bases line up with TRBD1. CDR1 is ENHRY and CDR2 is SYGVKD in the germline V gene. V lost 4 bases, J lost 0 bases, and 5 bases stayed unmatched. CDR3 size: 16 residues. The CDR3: CAISGGQGASYNEQFF. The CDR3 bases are TGTGCCATCAGTGGAGGTCAGGGGGCCTCCTACAATGAGCAGTTCTTC.

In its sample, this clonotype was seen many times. The CDR3 is CSARSGETQYF. For the CDR3, the DNA is TGCAGTGCTAGATCTGGGGAGACCCAGTACTTC. The genes are TRBV20-1 and TRBJ2-5; unclear D gene. The germline gives CDR1 DFQATT, CDR2 SNEGSKA (reference sequence). V lost 2 bases, J lost 5 bases, and 6 bases lay in between. CDR3 size: 11 residues.

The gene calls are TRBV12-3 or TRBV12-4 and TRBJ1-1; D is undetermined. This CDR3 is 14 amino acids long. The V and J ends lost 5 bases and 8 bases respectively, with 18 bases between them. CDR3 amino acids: CASSATALNMEAFF. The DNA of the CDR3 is TGTGCCAGCAGTGCAACAGCCCTGAACATGGAAGCTTTCTTT.

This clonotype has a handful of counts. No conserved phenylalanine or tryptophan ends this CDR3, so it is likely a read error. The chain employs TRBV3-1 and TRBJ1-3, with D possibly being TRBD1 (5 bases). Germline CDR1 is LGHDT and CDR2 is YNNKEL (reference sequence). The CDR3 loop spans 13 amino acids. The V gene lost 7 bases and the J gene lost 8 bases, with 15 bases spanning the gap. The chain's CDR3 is CASTQGRSDTIYL. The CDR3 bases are TGTGCCAGCACCCAGGGTCGTTCGGACACCATATATCTT.

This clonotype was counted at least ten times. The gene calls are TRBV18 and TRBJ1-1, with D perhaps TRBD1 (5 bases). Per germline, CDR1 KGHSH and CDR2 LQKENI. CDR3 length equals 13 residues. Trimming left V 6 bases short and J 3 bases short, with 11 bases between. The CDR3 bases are TGTGCCAGCTCTCCCTCGGGGGACACTGAAGCTTTCTTT. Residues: CASSPSGDTEAFF. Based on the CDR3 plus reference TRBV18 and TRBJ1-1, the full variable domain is NAGVMQNPRHLVRRRGQEARLRCSPMKGHSHVYWYRQLPEEGLKFMVYLQKENIIDESGMPKERFSAEFPKEGPSILRIQQVVRGDSAAYFCASSPSGDTEAFFGQGTRLTVV.

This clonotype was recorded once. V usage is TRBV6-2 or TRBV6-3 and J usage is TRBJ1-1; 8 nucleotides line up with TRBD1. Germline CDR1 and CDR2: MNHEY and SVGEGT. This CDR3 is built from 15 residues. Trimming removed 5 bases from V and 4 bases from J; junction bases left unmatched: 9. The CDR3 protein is CASSVSGQGVTEAFF. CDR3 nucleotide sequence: TGTGCCAGCAGTGTCTCAGGACAGGGCGTCACTGAAGCTTTCTTT.

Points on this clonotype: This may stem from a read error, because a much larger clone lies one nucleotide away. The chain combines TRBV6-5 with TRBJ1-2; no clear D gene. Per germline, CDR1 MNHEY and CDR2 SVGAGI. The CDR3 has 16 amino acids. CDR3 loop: CASGYSRDIANYGYTF. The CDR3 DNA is TGTGCCAGCGGTTACTCGAGGGATATAGCTAACTATGGCTACACCTTC.

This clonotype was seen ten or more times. For the CDR3, the DNA is TGTGCCAGCTCACCACGCGCGAACACCGGGGAGCTGTTTTTT. Residues: CASSPRANTGELFF. The chain carries TRBV18 and TRBJ2-2; D remains unclear. The ends were cut back, 1 base at V and 0 bases at J, with 3 bases in the middle. CDR1 and CDR2 from the germline V gene are KGHSH and LQKENI. The CDR3 covers 14 residues.

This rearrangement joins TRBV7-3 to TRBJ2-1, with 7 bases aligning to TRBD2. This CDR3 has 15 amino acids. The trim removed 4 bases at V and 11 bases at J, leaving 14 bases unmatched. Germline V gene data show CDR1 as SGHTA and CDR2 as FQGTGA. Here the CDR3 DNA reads TGTGCCAGCAGCTCAGCGTCTAGCGGATTGGGTCAGCAGTTCTTC. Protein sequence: CASSSASSGLGQQFF. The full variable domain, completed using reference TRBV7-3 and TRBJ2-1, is GAGVSQTPSNKVTEKGKYVELRCDPISGHTALYWYRQSLGQGPEFLIYFQGTGAADDSGLPNDRFFAVRPEGSVSTLKIQRTERGDSAVYLCASSSASSGLGQQFFGPGTRLTVL.

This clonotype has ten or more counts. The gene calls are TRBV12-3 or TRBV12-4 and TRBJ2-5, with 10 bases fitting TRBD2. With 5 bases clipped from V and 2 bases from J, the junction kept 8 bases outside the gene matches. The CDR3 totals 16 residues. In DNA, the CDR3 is TGTGCCAGCAGTGGACTCGGACTAGCGGAGCAAGAGACCCAGTACTTC. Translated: CASSGLGLAEQETQYF.

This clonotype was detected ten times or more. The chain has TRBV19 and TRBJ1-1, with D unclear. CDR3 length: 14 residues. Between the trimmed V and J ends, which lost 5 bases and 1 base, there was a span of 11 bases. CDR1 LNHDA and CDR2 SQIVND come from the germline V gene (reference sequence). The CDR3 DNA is TGTGCCAGTAGTGAGGACCGAAGGAACACTGAAGCTTTCTTT. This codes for CASSEDRRNTEAFF.

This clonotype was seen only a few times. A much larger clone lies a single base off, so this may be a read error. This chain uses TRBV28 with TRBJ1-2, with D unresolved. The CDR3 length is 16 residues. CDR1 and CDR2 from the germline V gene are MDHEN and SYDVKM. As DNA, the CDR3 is TGTGCCAGCAGTTCAGCCTCCGAGACGGAAAACTATGACTACACCTTC. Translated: CASSSASETENYDYTF.

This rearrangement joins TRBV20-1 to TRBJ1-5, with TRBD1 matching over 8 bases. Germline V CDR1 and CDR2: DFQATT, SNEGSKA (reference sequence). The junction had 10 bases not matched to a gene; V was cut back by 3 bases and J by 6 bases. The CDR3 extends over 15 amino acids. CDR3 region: CSARDTGGGLQPQHF. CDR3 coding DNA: TGCAGTGCTAGGGACACAGGGGGTGGGCTTCAGCCCCAGCATTTT.

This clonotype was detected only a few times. The CDR3 DNA is TGCAGTGCCACTAACTCGGGACTAGCGGGAGGAGGCGAGCAGTACTTC. Residues: CSATNSGLAGGGEQYF. The gene calls are TRBV20-1 and TRBJ2-7, with TRBD2 matching 15 bases. V trimming: 6 bases; J trimming: 6 bases; junction bases outside the gene matches: 12. Germline lookup yields CDR1 DFQATT and CDR2 SNEGSKA (reference sequence). This CDR3 has 16 residues.

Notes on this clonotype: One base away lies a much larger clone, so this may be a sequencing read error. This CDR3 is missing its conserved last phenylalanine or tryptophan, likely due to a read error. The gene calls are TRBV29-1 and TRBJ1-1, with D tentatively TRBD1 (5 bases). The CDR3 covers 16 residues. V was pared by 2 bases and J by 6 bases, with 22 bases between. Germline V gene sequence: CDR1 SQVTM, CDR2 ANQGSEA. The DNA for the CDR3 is TGCAGCGTTGAATCTACGACGGGACCACTCGGCCCTGAAGCTTTCCTT. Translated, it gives CSVESTTGPLGPEAFL.

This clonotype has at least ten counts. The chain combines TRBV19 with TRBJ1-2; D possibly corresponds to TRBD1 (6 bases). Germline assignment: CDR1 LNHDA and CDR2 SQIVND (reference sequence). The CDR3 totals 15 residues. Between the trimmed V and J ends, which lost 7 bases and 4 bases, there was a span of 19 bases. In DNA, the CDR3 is TGTGCCAGTACCACCTCGGCAGGGGTTGGCTATGGCTACACCTTC. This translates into CASTTSAGVGYGYTF.

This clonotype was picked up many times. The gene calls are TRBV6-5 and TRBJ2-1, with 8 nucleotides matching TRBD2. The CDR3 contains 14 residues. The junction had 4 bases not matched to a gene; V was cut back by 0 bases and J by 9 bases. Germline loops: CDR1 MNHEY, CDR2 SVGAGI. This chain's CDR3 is CASSYSAGGGEQFF. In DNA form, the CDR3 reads TGTGCCAGCAGTTACTCGGCGGGAGGAGGTGAGCAGTTCTTC.

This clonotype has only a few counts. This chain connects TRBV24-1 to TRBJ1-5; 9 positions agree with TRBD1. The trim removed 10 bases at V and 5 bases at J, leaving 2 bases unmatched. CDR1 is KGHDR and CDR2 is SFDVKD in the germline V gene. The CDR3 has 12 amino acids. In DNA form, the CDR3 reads TGTGCCACTGGGACAGGGTATCAGCCCCAGCATTTT. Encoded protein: CATGTGYQPQHF.

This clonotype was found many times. CDR3 region: CASSPGDRDTGELFF. CDR3 nucleotides: TGTGCCAGTAGTCCCGGGGACAGGGACACCGGGGAGCTGTTTTTT. The chain is built from TRBV19 and TRBJ2-2; 9 bases map to TRBD1. Germline CDR1 LNHDA, CDR2 SQIVND (reference sequence). With 5 bases clipped from V and 3 bases from J, the junction kept 4 bases outside the gene matches. This CDR3 region has 15 residues.

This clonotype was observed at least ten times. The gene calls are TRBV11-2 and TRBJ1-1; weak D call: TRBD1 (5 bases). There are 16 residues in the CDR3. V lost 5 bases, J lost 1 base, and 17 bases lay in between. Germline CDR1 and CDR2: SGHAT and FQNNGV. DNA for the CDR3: TGTGCCAGCAGCGGGGGAAACTGGACCCAGAACACTGAAGCTTTCTTT. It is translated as CASSGGNWTQNTEAFF.

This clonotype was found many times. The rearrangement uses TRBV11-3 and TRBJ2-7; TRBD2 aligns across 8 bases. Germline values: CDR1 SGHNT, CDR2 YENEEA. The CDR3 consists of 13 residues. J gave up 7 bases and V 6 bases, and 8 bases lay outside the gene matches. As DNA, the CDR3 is TGTGCCAGCAGGGAGGCGGGAGGACGTGAGCAGTACTTC. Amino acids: CASREAGGREQYF.

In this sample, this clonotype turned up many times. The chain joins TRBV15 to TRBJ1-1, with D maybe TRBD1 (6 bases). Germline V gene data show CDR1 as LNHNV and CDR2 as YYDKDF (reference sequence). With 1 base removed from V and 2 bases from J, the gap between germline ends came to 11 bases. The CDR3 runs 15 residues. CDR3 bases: TGTGCCACCAGCAGAGCTATGGACAGTAACACTGAAGCTTTCTTT. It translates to CATSRAMDSNTEAFF.

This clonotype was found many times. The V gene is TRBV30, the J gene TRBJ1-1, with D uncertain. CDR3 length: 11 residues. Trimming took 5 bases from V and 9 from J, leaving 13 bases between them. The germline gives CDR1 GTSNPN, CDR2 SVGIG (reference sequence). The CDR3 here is CAWGRETQAFF. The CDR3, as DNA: TGTGCCTGGGGCCGGGAGACACAAGCTTTCTTT. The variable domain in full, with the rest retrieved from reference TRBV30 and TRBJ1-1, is SQTIHQWPATLVQPVGSPLSLECTVEGTSNPNLYWYRQAAGRGLQLLFYSVGIGQISSEVPQNLSASRPQDRQFILSSKKLLLSDSGFYLCAWGRETQAFFGQGTRLTVV.

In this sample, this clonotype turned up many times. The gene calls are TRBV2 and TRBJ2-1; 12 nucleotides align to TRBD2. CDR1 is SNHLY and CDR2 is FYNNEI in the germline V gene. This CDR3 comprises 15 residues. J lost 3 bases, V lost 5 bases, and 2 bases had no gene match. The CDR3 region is CASSRLAGVYNEQFF. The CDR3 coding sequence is TGTGCCAGCAGTCGACTAGCGGGAGTCTACAATGAGCAGTTCTTC.

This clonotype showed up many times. The CDR3 is CASREGTLPETQYF. CDR3 sequence (DNA): TGTGCCAGCCGGGAGGGTACCCTCCCAGAGACCCAGTACTTC. The chain recombines TRBV6-1 with TRBJ2-5; TRBD2 agrees at 8 bases. Looked up from germline, CDR1 is MNHNS and CDR2 is SASEGT. The CDR3 consists of 14 residues. J lost 4 bases, V lost 8 bases, and 9 bases had no gene match.